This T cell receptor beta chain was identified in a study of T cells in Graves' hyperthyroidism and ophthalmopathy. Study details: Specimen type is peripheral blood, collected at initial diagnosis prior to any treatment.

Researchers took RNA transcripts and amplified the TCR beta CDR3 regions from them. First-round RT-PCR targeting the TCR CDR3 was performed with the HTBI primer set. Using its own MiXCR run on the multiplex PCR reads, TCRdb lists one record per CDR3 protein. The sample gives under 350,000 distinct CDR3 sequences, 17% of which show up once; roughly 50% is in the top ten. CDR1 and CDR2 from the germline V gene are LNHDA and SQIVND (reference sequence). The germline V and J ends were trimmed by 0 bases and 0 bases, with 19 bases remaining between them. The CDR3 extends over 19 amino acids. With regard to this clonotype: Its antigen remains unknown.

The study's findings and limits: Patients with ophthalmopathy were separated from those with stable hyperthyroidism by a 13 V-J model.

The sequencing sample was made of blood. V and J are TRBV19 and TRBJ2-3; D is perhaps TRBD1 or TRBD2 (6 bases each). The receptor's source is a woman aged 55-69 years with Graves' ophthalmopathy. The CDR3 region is CASSIDLTPGATSTDTQYF. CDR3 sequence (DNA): TGTGCCAGTAGTATAGATCTGACACCGGGGGCTACTAGCACAGATACGCAGTATTTT.